Presented here are 15 T cell receptor beta chains from one specimen sequenced in a study of blood T cell repertoires in COVID-19. Clones were read by immunoSEQ multiplex PCR, and TCRdb kept only the in-frame ones, dropping some. The repertoire holds around 42,000 clones, with about three quarters as singletons. The sample taken for sequencing was peripheral blood. The receptors come from a man in his 70s with active or convalescent COVID-19.

The chain has TRBV10-1 and TRBJ1-1; D may be TRBD1 (6 bases). In germline, CDR1 is WNHNN, CDR2 SYGVQD (reference sequence). V dropped 5 bases and J dropped 4 bases, with 11 bases sitting between them. The length of the CDR3 is 13 residues. The CDR3 region has the DNA TGCGCCAGCAGTAAACAGGGCGGCACTGAAGCTTTCTTT. This sequence encodes CASSKQGGTEAFF.

The J gene is TRBJ2-3, the V gene TRBV6-5, with a weak D call TRBD1 (5 bases). Germline loops: CDR1 MNHEY, CDR2 SVGAGI. This CDR3 has 13 residues. Trimming stripped 3 bases from V and 4 bases from J, with 8 bases between. The CDR3 is CASSYHRSDTQYF. The CDR3 nucleotides are TGTGCCAGCAGTTATCACAGGTCAGATACGCAGTATTTT.

V is TRBV6-5 and J is TRBJ1-5; no clear D gene. The V and J ends lost 6 bases and 7 bases respectively, with 13 bases between them. Germline CDR1 MNHEY, CDR2 SVGAGI. This CDR3 has 13 amino acids. DNA of the CDR3: TGTGCCAGCAGCCAATCATTCGGGCAGCCCCAGCATTTT. It is translated as CASSQSFGQPQHF.

J is TRBJ2-2 and V is TRBV28, with 8 bases aligning to TRBD1. In germline, CDR1 is MDHEN, CDR2 SYDVKM. V shed 9 bases and J 3 bases; nucleotides not matched to a gene: 6. This CDR3 spans 14 amino acids. CDR3 protein: CASWDRSHTGELFF. For the CDR3, the DNA is TGTGCCAGTTGGGACAGGAGTCACACCGGGGAGCTGTTTTTT.

This rearrangement joins TRBV6-4 to TRBJ2-2; no clear D. With 2 bases removed from V and 6 bases from J, the gap between germline ends came to 10 bases. Germline loops: CDR1 MRHNA, CDR2 SNTAGT. The CDR3 covers 14 residues. CDR3 in amino acids: CASSDNEYPGELFF. The CDR3 DNA reads as TGTGCCAGCAGTGACAACGAGTACCCCGGGGAGCTGTTTTTT.

A single count supports this clone. The V and J genes are TRBV7-2 and TRBJ1-5, with D possibly being TRBD1 (6 bases). Germline CDR1 reads SGHTA; CDR2 reads FQGNSA. There are 15 residues in the CDR3. With 5 bases removed from V and 2 bases from J, the gap between germline ends came to 13 bases. CDR3 sequence (DNA): TGTGCCAGCAGCCTTCAGACAGGAGGCAATCAGCCCCAGCATTTT. It codes for CASSLQTGGNQPQHF.

The rearrangement joins TRBV5-4 to TRBJ2-2; tentative D call: TRBD2 (6 bases). The germline V and J ends were trimmed by 6 bases and 4 bases, with 16 bases remaining between them. The CDR3 has 15 amino acids. CDR1 is SGHNT, CDR2 YYREEE, per germline (reference sequence). In nucleotides, the CDR3 is TGTGCCAGCACTATTGGAGGGTTGGGCACCGGGGAGCTGTTTTTT. Its translation is CASTIGGLGTGELFF.

The chain uses TRBV6-5 and TRBJ1-6; 10 bases fit TRBD1. J gave up 7 bases and V 7 bases, and 7 bases lay outside the gene matches. CDR3 size: 15 residues. Germline V CDR1 and CDR2: MNHEY, SVGAGI. The CDR3 sequence: CASKITGQGNSPLHF. CDR3 nucleotides: TGTGCCAGCAAAATAACGGGACAGGGGAATTCACCCCTCCACTTT.

The chain recombines TRBV5-1 with TRBJ2-1, with D possibly matching TRBD1 (6 bases). The CDR3 length is 13 residues. Germline V gene sequence: CDR1 SGHRS, CDR2 YFSETQ. The germline V and J ends were trimmed by 2 bases and 8 bases, with 11 bases remaining between them. CDR3 nucleotides: TGCGCCAGCAGCTTTGACAGGTCCGATGAGCAGTTCTTC. Protein: CASSFDRSDEQFF.

DNA for the CDR3: TGTGCCTGGAGTGTACTTCCGGGTGCCCAATTCATGACACCCCTCCACTTT. Its translation is CAWSVLPGAQFMTPLHF. The V call is TRBV30, the J call TRBJ1-6; D gene uncertain. CDR1 and CDR2 (germline): GTSNPN, SVGIG (reference sequence). This CDR3 comprises 17 residues. The V gene lost 0 bases and the J gene lost 11 bases, with 23 bases spanning the gap. Combining the CDR3 with reference TRBV30 and TRBJ1-6 gives the whole variable domain SQTIHQWPATLVQPVGSPLSLECTVEGTSNPNLYWYRQAAGRGLQLLFYSVGIGQISSEVPQNLSASRPQDRQFILSSKKLLLSDSGFYLCAWSVLPGAQFMTPLHFGNGTRLTVT.

As regards this clone: Other DNA sequences of this sample code for an identical CDR3. This chain links TRBV6-6 with TRBJ2-7; 10 nucleotides match TRBD1. V trimming: 5 bases; J trimming: 4 bases; junction bases outside the gene matches: 11. The CDR3 contains 16 residues. Germline loops: CDR1 MNHNY, CDR2 SVGAGI (reference sequence). The CDR3 DNA sequence: TGTGCCAGCAGTCCCGGGGGGACGGGACAGGGGTACGAGCAGTACTTC. This gives the protein CASSPGGTGQGYEQYF.

The V and J genes are TRBV5-1 and TRBJ1-3; no clear D gene. V lost 2 bases and J 2 bases, leaving 8 bases between the germline ends. CDR3 length: 14 amino acids. Germline CDR1 is SGHRS and CDR2 is YFSETQ. The CDR3 coding sequence is TGCGCCAGCAGCTTAAATTCGGCTGGAAACACCATATATTTT. It translates to CASSLNSAGNTIYF.

J is TRBJ1-5 and V is TRBV5-1; D unclear. CDR1 is SGHRS, CDR2 YFSETQ, per germline. Trimming cost V 0 bases and J 3 bases, with 10 bases left between them. The CDR3 extends over 15 amino acids. CDR3 sequence reads: CASSLAGDPNQPQHF. CDR3 sequence (DNA): TGCGCCAGCAGCTTGGCCGGAGACCCCAATCAGCCCCAGCATTTT.

V usage is TRBV7-2 and J usage is TRBJ1-3; the D is unclear. The V end lost 2 bases, the J end lost 3 bases, and 14 bases lay between the germline ends. Germline CDR1 SGHTA, CDR2 FQGNSA. The CDR3 consists of 16 residues. CDR3 amino acids: CASSLRASEDGNTIYF. DNA of the CDR3: TGTGCCAGCAGCTTACGTGCCAGCGAAGATGGAAACACCATATATTTT.

This sequence joins TRBV10-1 and TRBJ2-5; D is uncertain. The germline CDR1 and CDR2 sequences are WNHNN and SYGVQD (reference sequence). The CDR3 runs to 13 residues. With 0 bases removed from V and 7 bases from J, the gap between germline ends came to 9 bases. The chain's CDR3 is CASSESTSGTQYF. The CDR3 DNA reads TGCGCCAGCAGTGAGTCAACGAGTGGGACCCAGTACTTC.